These T cell receptor beta chains were read from a single sample in a study of blood T cell repertoires in COVID-19. TCRdb keeps only in-frame clones here, not all; method: immunoSEQ multiplex PCR. The sample lists over 200,000 clones, about 87% occurring once. Sequenced: PBMCs or T cells enriched from blood (not recorded which). These receptors were obtained from a man aged 25-45 years who had recovered from COVID-19. The CDR3 runs from the conserved cysteine through the conserved F or W.

length: 14
J: TRBJ1-6
V: TRBV28
CDR3: CASRDRGFDSPLHF

length: 14
J: TRBJ1-1
V: TRBV29-1
CDR3: CSVASEVGNTEAFF

length: 15
J: TRBJ2-7
V: TRBV4-1
CDR3: CASSQAMTRPDEQYF

length: 16
J: TRBJ2-7
V: TRBV28
CDR3: CASSLPRQGSTYEQYF

length: 13
J: TRBJ1-2
V: TRBV7-2
CDR3: CASSAKTGVGYTF

length: 15
J: TRBJ2-4
V: TRBV11-2
CDR3: CASSRSGGGQNIQYF

length: 17
J: TRBJ1-1
V: TRBV5-1
CDR3: CASSLRVQGALNTEAFF

length: 16
J: TRBJ1-2
V: TRBV5-1
CDR3: CASSLSGDRANYGYTF

length: 14
J: TRBJ1-2
V: TRBV28
CDR3: CASSLSQGNYGYTF

length: 15
J: TRBJ2-7
V: TRBV7-2
CDR3: CASSPRPGTAYEQYF

length: 15
J: TRBJ1-1
V: TRBV28
CDR3: CASTSVRDRPTEAFF

length: 19
J: TRBJ2-1
V: TRBV4-3
CDR3: CASSQARVIRDRVINEQFF

length: 14
J: TRBJ2-3
V: TRBV30
CDR3: CAWRVGRNTDTQYF

length: 15
J: TRBJ2-3
V: TRBV5-1
CDR3: CASSESGMNTDTQYF

length: 15
J: TRBJ2-2
V: TRBV10-2
CDR3: CASSESGAVGGELFF

length: 13
J: TRBJ2-3
V: TRBV9
CDR3: CASSAGGGDTQYF

length: 18
J: TRBJ2-5
V: TRBV4-1
CDR3: CASSPAGGGSGGVETQYF

length: 15
J: TRBJ2-6
V: TRBV9
CDR3: CASSVGGSGANVLTF

length: 15
J: TRBJ2-7
V: TRBV6-5
CDR3: CASSRAGTGSYEQYF

length: 15
J: TRBJ1-6
V: TRBV9
CDR3: CASSPHDTYNSPLHF

length: 15
J: TRBJ2-1
V: TRBV6-9
CDR3: CASSARENNQNEQFF

length: 16
J: TRBJ1-2
V: TRBV5-5
CDR3: CASSLSSAGMGDGYTF

length: 15
J: TRBJ2-3
V: TRBV9
CDR3: CASRKAGQNTDTQYF

length: 17
J: TRBJ1-5
V: TRBV28
CDR3: CASSSNTAGGSYQPQHF

length: 14
J: TRBJ1-2
V: TRBV3-1/TRBV3-2
CDR3: CASSQEVRAYGYTF

length: 16
J: TRBJ2-5
V: TRBV15
CDR3: CATSRENTGFGETQYF

length: 17
J: TRBJ2-4
V: TRBV12-2
CDR3: CASRFPGGLLAKNIQYF

length: 16
J: TRBJ2-1
V: TRBV11-1
CDR3: CASSLRGGVGYNEQFF

length: 19
J: TRBJ2-3
V: TRBV4-3
CDR3: CASSQDVGTSGRGPDTQYF

length: 15
J: TRBJ2-5
V: TRBV11-3
CDR3: CASSLDGEPQETQYF

length: 14
J: TRBJ2-3
V: TRBV7-9
CDR3: CARGTSGGTDTQYF

length: 15
J: TRBJ1-1
V: TRBV18
CDR3: CASSPVKGGGTEAFF

length: 19
J: TRBJ2-2
V: TRBV28
CDR3: CASSPTAQAGVSGTGELFF

length: 15
J: TRBJ1-5
V: TRBV19
CDR3: CASKSGQVSNQPQHF

length: 15
J: TRBJ2-2
V: TRBV5-1
CDR3: CASSFRDRVAGELFF

length: 15
J: TRBJ2-1
V: TRBV11-1
CDR3: CASSVSGQSYNEQFF

length: 15
J: TRBJ1-5
V: TRBV19
CDR3: CASSIVVSGGQPQHF

length: 15
J: TRBJ2-1
V: TRBV10-3
CDR3: CAISPGLADNNEQFF

length: 15
J: TRBJ1-2
V: TRBV20-1
CDR3: CSASVREGASRGYTF

length: 14
J: TRBJ1-1
V: TRBV6-2/TRBV6-3
CDR3: CASSYSRVETEAFF

length: 11
J: TRBJ2-2
V: TRBV19
CDR3: CASSISGELFF

length: 13
J: TRBJ2-5
V: TRBV2
CDR3: CAIFGGGQETQYF

length: 12
J: TRBJ2-7
V: TRBV12-5
CDR3: CAKLTGTYEQYF

length: 17
J: TRBJ2-1
V: TRBV6-2/TRBV6-3
CDR3: CASSYYPGGPTYNEQFF

length: 14
J: TRBJ2-1
V: TRBV5-1
CDR3: CASSQDSRYNEQFF

length: 14
J: TRBJ1-2
V: TRBV30
CDR3: CAWTSYRSHYGYTF

length: 14
J: TRBJ1-1
V: TRBV7-9
CDR3: CASSLRQGNTEAFF

length: 17
J: TRBJ2-7
V: TRBV5-4
CDR3: CASSLGGLAGVIYEQYF

length: 15
J: TRBJ1-2
V: TRBV3-1/TRBV3-2
CDR3: CASSQAVGEGYGYTF

length: 11
J: TRBJ2-3
V: TRBV6-5
CDR3: CASSHSDTQYF

length: 16
J: TRBJ1-6
V: TRBV11-2
CDR3: CASSLEAGGLGSPLHF

length: 15
J: TRBJ1-1
V: TRBV30
CDR3: CAWSLFLQGDTEAFF

length: 12
J: TRBJ1-5
V: TRBV27
CDR3: CASSSGNQPQHF

length: 16
J: TRBJ2-2
V: TRBV5-4
CDR3: CASSLKGTENTGELFF

length: 17
J: TRBJ1-6
V: TRBV27
CDR3: CASSLSYSGSYNSPLHF

length: 15
J: TRBJ2-5
V: TRBV5-1
CDR3: CASSLAAGGSETQYF

length: 14
J: TRBJ1-3
V: TRBV30
CDR3: CAWRGTGTGNTIYF